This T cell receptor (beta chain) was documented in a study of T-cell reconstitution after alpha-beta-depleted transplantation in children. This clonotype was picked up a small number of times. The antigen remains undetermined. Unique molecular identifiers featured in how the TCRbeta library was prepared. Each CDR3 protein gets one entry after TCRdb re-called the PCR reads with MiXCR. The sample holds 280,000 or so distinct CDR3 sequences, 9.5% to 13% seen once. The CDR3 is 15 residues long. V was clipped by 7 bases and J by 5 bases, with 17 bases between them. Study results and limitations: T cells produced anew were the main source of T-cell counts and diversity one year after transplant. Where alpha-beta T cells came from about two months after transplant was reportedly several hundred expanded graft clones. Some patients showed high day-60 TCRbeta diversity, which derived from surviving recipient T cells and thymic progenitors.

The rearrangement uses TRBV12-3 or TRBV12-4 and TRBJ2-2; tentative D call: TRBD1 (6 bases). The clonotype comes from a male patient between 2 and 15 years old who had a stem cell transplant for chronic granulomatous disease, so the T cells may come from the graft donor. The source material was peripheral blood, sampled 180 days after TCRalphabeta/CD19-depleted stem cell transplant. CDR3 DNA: TGTGCCAGCACCCTTCTGGGGGCGCGAACCGGGGAGCTGTTTTTT. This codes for CASTLLGARTGELFF.